Each of the 5 T cell receptor beta chains below was sequenced from the same sample in a study of identical twins. TCRdb used MiXCR to reprocess the 5' RACE reads, holding one entry per CDR3 protein. The sample lists about 520,000 distinct CDR3 sequences; around 20% were seen once. The same sample was also studied in work on T cells expressing NK-cell markers.

Sequenced: CD4+ T cells sorted from blood. The receptors originated from a young woman in good health.

The sample holds a few counts of this clonotype. This chain joins TRBV10-3 and TRBJ2-5; D might be TRBD2 (5 bases). V was cut by 10 bases and J by 2 bases, with 11 bases left in between. CDR3 length equals 12 residues. In germline, CDR1 is ENHRY, CDR2 SYGVKD. CDR3 residues: CATKSGQETQYF. CDR3 DNA sequence: TGTGCCACTAAGAGCGGACAAGAGACCCAGTACTTC.

The chain is built from TRBV12-3 or TRBV12-4 and TRBJ1-1; D unclear. Trimming stripped 3 bases from V and 12 bases from J, with 11 bases between. The CDR3 runs 11 residues. The CDR3 region is CASSFREATFF. In DNA, the CDR3 is TGTGCCAGCAGTTTTCGGGAGGCAACTTTCTTT.

The chain uses TRBV6-1 and TRBJ2-2, with D maybe TRBD1 (6 bases). CDR1 is MNHNS, CDR2 SASEGT, per germline. This CDR3 has 14 residues. The V gene lost 6 bases and the J gene lost 4 bases, with 12 bases spanning the gap. In DNA, the CDR3 is TGTGCCAGCAGATCGGGACATCCCACCGGGGAGCTGTTTTTT. Amino acid sequence: CASRSGHPTGELFF.

This clonotype was found a few times. The J gene is TRBJ2-1, the V gene TRBV7-9, with 11 positions matching TRBD2. This CDR3 is 17 amino acids long. V trimming: 3 bases; J trimming: 8 bases; junction bases outside the gene matches: 12. CDR1 is SEHNR, CDR2 FQNEAQ, per germline (reference sequence). The CDR3 here is CASSFGGVASGRHEQFF. The CDR3 coding sequence is TGTGCCAGCAGCTTCGGAGGTGTGGCTAGCGGGAGGCATGAGCAGTTCTTC.

This clonotype was seen more than once but under ten times. The CDR3 region has the DNA TGTGCCAGCAGCGTACGGTTAGCGGCCACAGATACGCAGTATTTT. Amino acid sequence: CASSVRLAATDTQYF. The chain combines TRBV9 with TRBJ2-3; tentatively, D is TRBD2 (6 bases). Deletions cut 1 base from V and 2 bases from J, with 11 bases between. CDR3 size: 15 residues. Germline CDR1 SGDLS, CDR2 YYNGEE.